This T cell receptor beta chain originates from a study of blood T cell repertoires in COVID-19. Background on the study: Collection of acute and convalescent COVID-19 samples took place in the United States, Italy and Spain. T cells, B-cell-depleted T cells, or PBMCs supplied cDNA or gDNA.

Authors' methods: Estimation of nucleated cell counts relied on the amplification of reference gene primers. Libraries were prepared by immunoSEQ multiplex PCR; TCRdb keeps only in-frame clonotypes and omits some of them. V, J and clone size were drawn from that table, and D and trimming were deduced from the DNA. The table includes 120,000 to 150,000 clones, over 75% detected once. The CDR3 loop spans 14 amino acids. Germline CDR1 SQVTM, CDR2 ANQGSEA. Sequences were obtained from peripheral blood. The J gene is TRBJ2-1, the V gene TRBV29-1; D is perhaps TRBD2 (7 bases). This clonotype was sampled from a man aged 55 to 70 with active or convalescent COVID-19. CDR3 sequence reads: CSGGAGATGNEQFF. The CDR3 bases are TGCAGTGGGGGGGCGGGAGCTACGGGCAATGAGCAGTTCTTC.